This T cell receptor beta chain was profiled in a study of cytomegalovirus exposure and HLA in healthy donors. Study-wide points: The authors reported that TCR beta sequences could predict HLA-A and HLA-B alleles. These predictions were accurate for most subjects in the first cohort. By HLA locus, TCR association rates varied in a later analysis, with DRB1 showing the most and HLA-C the fewest.

CDR1 and CDR2 from the germline V gene are MDHEN and SYDVKM. This CDR3 region has 12 residues. Trimming removed 5 bases from V and 11 bases from J, with 13 bases in between. Primers included in the PCR were 60 Vbeta and 13 Jbeta primers. Sequencing used immunoSEQ multiplex PCR; TCRdb keeps in-frame clones, though not all of them. This sample has about 100,000 clones, with 10% found just once. This clone was detected only a few times. Its antigen is unknown. This chain uses TRBV28 with TRBJ1-5; D uncertain. The source material was PBMCs. This receptor was obtained from a man aged 40-50 years in good health and CMV-seropositive. The CDR3 region is CASSPHRVTQHF. CDR3 coding DNA: TGTGCCAGCAGTCCCCATCGGGTGACCCAGCATTTT.